This T cell receptor (beta chain) was sequenced in a study of circulating and synovial CD4+ cells in juvenile arthritis. Study results and limitations: These repertoires were less diverse than bulk blood CD4 repertoires. Compared with bulk blood, circulating pathogenic-like lymphocytes shared substantially more CDR3 sequences with synovial T cells. CPL and bulk CD4 samples differed at least tenfold in T cell genomes. Measured synovium overlap likely understates the true shared repertoire.

The CDR3 length is 13 residues. V was clipped by 10 bases and J by 0 bases, with 9 bases between them. Per germline, CDR1 ENHRY and CDR2 SYGVKD. Clones were read by immunoSEQ multiplex PCR, and TCRdb kept only the in-frame ones, dropping some. The repertoire has approximately 15,000 clones, approximately 89% of them found once; the top ten carry roughly 0.75%. Points on this clone: Antigen specificity is unknown.

This clonotype originated in a human donor with juvenile idiopathic arthritis. Material for sequencing was CD4+ T cells from blood. The genes are TRBV10-3 and TRBJ1-4; unclear D gene. The chain's CDR3 is CATRDATNEKLFF. In DNA form, the CDR3 reads TGTGCCACCCGGGATGCAACTAATGAAAAACTGTTTTTT.